This T cell receptor (beta chain) was identified in a study of T cell repertoires in cytomegalovirus infection (dated by TCRdb to between 2018 and 2021). In the study overall: Because public TCR beta signatures pointed to carriage of CMV infection together with the matching HLA type, the HLA type of each donor mattered for the analysis.

The study at large found these results: Carriers of CMV infection plus the relevant HLA type were discriminated by the cumulative frequency of public TCR beta family members in the study cohort and in an independent roughly 350-donor cohort. The ex vivo response was dominated by HLA-C-restricted CMV-specific TCR beta clonotypes, which also provided the single most frequent clonotype in two of eight donors.

CDR1 and CDR2, looked up from the germline V gene, are SNHLY and FYNNEI. The CDR3 runs 15 residues from the cysteine to the phenylalanine. CDR3 DNA only is kept here, 45 bases in frame from base 1. Trimming removed 3 bases from V and 7 bases from J, leaving 13 bases between the germline ends. A remark on this clonotype: Its antigen remains unidentified. No per-base quality is available; no much larger clone lies one base away.

The sequencer was an Illumina HiSeq 1500. TCRdb reprocessing: public reads trimmed at Q25 with fastp, clones called with MiXCR, in-frame beta chains kept. Rows are unified per CDR3 protein, each entry keeping the most common DNA and genes. The sample table contains 350,000 to 550,000 distinct CDR3 sequences; only one count was recorded for approximately 31% of them. The top ten clonotypes cover approximately 13% of the sample. This chain joins TRBV2 to TRBJ1-6; the D gene is possibly TRBD1, with 6 bases matching. The sample taken for sequencing was PBMCs. This clonotype originated in a human donor in good health (CMV status not recorded). Some clones in this sample may be carry-over from other donors' samples. The CDR3 reads as follows: CASSDGQFGNSPLHF. The DNA sequence is as follows: TGTGCCAGCAGTGACGGACAGTTTGGGAATTCACCCCTCCACTTT.